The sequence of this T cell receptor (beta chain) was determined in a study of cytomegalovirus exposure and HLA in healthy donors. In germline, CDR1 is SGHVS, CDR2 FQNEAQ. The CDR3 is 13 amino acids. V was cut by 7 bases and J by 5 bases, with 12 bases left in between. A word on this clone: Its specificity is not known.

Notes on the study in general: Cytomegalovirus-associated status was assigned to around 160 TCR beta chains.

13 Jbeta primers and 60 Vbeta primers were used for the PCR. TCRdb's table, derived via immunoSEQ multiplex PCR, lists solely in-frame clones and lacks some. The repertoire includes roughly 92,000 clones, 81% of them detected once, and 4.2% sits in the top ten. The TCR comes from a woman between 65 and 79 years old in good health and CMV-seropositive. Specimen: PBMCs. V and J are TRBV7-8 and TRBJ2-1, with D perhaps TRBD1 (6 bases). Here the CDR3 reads CASTLQGHNEQFF. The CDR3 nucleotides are TGTGCCAGCACCCTACAGGGACACAATGAGCAGTTCTTC. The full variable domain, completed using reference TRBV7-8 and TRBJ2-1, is GAGVSQSPRYKVAKRGQDVALRCDPISGHVSLFWYQQALGQGPEFLTYFQNEAQLDKSGLPSDRFFAERPEGSVSTLKIQRTQQEDSAVYLCASTLQGHNEQFFGPGTRLTVL.